The clone carrying this TCR beta chain was counted many times. The data were taken from a study of breast tumors, draining lymph nodes, adjacent tissues. Samples came from axillary lymph nodes draining the breast cancer. CDR3 length: 11 residues. V lost 3 bases and J lost 11, with 8 bases in between. TCRdb ran MiXCR on the multiplex PCR reads and lists one entry per CDR3 protein. In the table there are over 200,000 distinct CDR3 sequences, under 40% of which are singletons. This TCR was recovered from a female donor with breast cancer. Some clones in this sample may be carry-over from other donors' samples. Sequencing input: axillary lymph node tissue. The chain combines TRBV12-3 or TRBV12-4 with TRBJ2-1; either TRBD1 or TRBD2 may supply D (5 bases each). In DNA, the CDR3 is TGTGCCAGCAGTTTCGGGACCCAGCAGTTCTTC. Its protein product is CASSFGTQQFF.